Listed below are T cell receptor beta chains from one sample, sequenced in a study of cytomegalovirus exposure and HLA in healthy donors. The protocol was immunoSEQ multiplex PCR, while the TCRdb copy is restricted to in-frame clones and leaves out a portion. The data show around 100,000 clones, with 70% to 75% seen just once and less than 4.5% held by the top ten. Sequenced material: PBMCs. The receptors were gathered from a man aged 35 to 55 in good health and CMV-seronegative. Both conserved end residues are part of each CDR3. Each record gives: J gene, clone size, D gene, V gene, CDR3 DNA, CDR3 protein. D genes are given only for firm matches. Size is omitted from some rows. Given values are once, few, many or a class for expanded clones.

TRBJ2-7	-	TRBD2	TRBV28	TGTGCCAGCAGTTCACCCATAGCGGGGCACTCCTACGAGCAGTACTTC	CASSSPIAGHSYEQYF
TRBJ1-1	few	TRBD1	TRBV11-2	TGTGCCAGCAGCCTCCGCTTCGGGACAGTGAACACTGAAGCTTTCTTT	CASSLRFGTVNTEAFF
TRBJ2-5	few	TRBD2	TRBV5-1	TGCGCCAGCAGCTTGACTAGCGGCCAAGAGACCCAGTACTTC	CASSLTSGQETQYF
TRBJ1-4	-	TRBD1	TRBV5-1	TGCGCCAGCAGCCGGACAGGGTCCGGTGAAAAACTGTTTTTT	CASSRTGSGEKLFF
TRBJ1-3	-	-	TRBV2	TGTGCCAGCAGTGAAGTCCCATCTGGAAACACCATATATTTT	CASSEVPSGNTIYF
TRBJ1-6	few	-	TRBV19	TGTGCCAGTAACCCCGGTCTTGGTTCACCCCTCCACTTT	CASNPGLGSPLHF
TRBJ2-5	-	TRBD2	TRBV7-2	TGTGCCAGCAGCTTGGCCTTAGCGGGGGGGCAAGAGACCCAGTACTTC	CASSLALAGGQETQYF
TRBJ1-2	-	-	TRBV18	TGTGCCAGCTCACCCTCCGAGGGCCTCATCTACACCTTC	CASSPSEGLIYTF
TRBJ2-1	-	TRBD2	TRBV29-1	TGCAGCGTTCGTAGCGGGGGCGCCAGCTCCTACAATGAGCAGTTCTTC	CSVRSGGASSYNEQFF
TRBJ1-1	-	TRBD1	TRBV6-5	TGTGCCAGCAGCCCTCAACAGGGGGCAGACACTGAAGCTTTCTTT	CASSPQQGADTEAFF
TRBJ2-3	-	-	TRBV11-2	TGTGCCAGCAGCTCGGGACTTCTCACAGATACGCAGTATTTT	CASSSGLLTDTQYF
TRBJ2-2	-	TRBD2	TRBV7-7	TGTGCCAGGACCACAGGAATAGGTTCTAGCGGGGCCTTAAACACCGGGGAGCTGTTTTTT	CARTTGIGSSGALNTGELFF
TRBJ2-3	few	-	TRBV7-3	TGTGCCAGCAGCTTCGGGACAGATACGCAGTATTTT	CASSFGTDTQYF
TRBJ2-1	-	TRBD1	TRBV7-9	TGTGCCAGCAGCACCGGGACAGTTTACAATGAGCAGTTCTTC	CASSTGTVYNEQFF
TRBJ2-5	-	TRBD2	TRBV10-3	TGTGCCATCGGAGGACTAGCGGGGCCCCAAGAGACCCAGTACTTC	CAIGGLAGPQETQYF
TRBJ2-7	-	-	TRBV7-2	TGTGCCAGCAGCTTAGATTACAGCACCTACGAGCAGTACTTC	CASSLDYSTYEQYF
TRBJ2-3	once	TRBD1	TRBV7-8	TGTGCCAGCAGCTTACGGGACAGGGGTTCGGATACGCAGTATTTT	CASSLRDRGSDTQYF
TRBJ2-7	-	TRBD1	TRBV10-3	TGTGCCATCAGTGACCCCGGACAGGCCTACGAGCAGTACTTC	CAISDPGQAYEQYF
TRBJ2-5	-	-	TRBV4-3	TGCGCCAGCAGCCAAGAGCACAGTCTTGAGACCCAGTACTTC	CASSQEHSLETQYF
TRBJ2-5	-	TRBD2	TRBV11-3	TGTGCCAGCAGCCGGGGGGGTCTTCAAGAGACCCAGTACTTC	CASSRGGLQETQYF
TRBJ2-1	-	-	TRBV5-1	TGCGCCAGCAGCTTGTCCCAGGGGGAGGTCAATGAGCAGTTCTTC	CASSLSQGEVNEQFF
TRBJ2-7	-	-	TRBV27	TGTGCCAGCAGTTTCCAGGGGTACGATGAGCAGTACTTC	CASSFQGYDEQYF
TRBJ2-5	-	-	TRBV9	TGTGCCAGCAGCGTTACCGCCAGGGCAGGGGCAGGCCAAGAGACCCAGTACTTC	CASSVTARAGAGQETQYF
TRBJ2-7	-	-	TRBV13	TGTGCCAGCAGCCTTGGACTATCCTACGAGCAGTACTTC	CASSLGLSYEQYF
TRBJ2-3	once	-	TRBV6-5	TGTGCCAGCAGCCCGTCGGGGGTCGGGACAGATACGCAGTATTTT	CASSPSGVGTDTQYF
TRBJ1-5	-	-	TRBV9	TGTGCCAGCAGCGTAGGTGGCCTTGATCAGCCCCAGCATTTT	CASSVGGLDQPQHF
TRBJ2-1	few	-	TRBV5-1	TGCGCCAGCAGCTTAAATCGGTACAATGAGCAGTTCTTC	CASSLNRYNEQFF
TRBJ2-1	-	TRBD1	TRBV30	TGTGCCTGGAGTCCCCGGGACAGGCCCTACAATGAGCAGTTCTTC	CAWSPRDRPYNEQFF
TRBJ2-2	-	-	TRBV5-1	TGCGCCAGCAGCTTGCGGGGACAGAACACCGGGGAGCTGTTTTTT	CASSLRGQNTGELFF
TRBJ2-2	-	-	TRBV7-7	TGTGCCAGCAGCCTCACGATCGGGGTCGACACCGGGGAGCTGTTTTTT	CASSLTIGVDTGELFF
TRBJ2-1	-	-	TRBV5-6	TGTGCCAGCAGCTTGGAGCTAGCCTCTAAAAGGGATGAGCAGTTCTTC	CASSLELASKRDEQFF
TRBJ2-7	-	-	TRBV29-1	TGCAGCGTTGTACCTGGGGCGGGATACGAGCAGTACTTC	CSVVPGAGYEQYF
TRBJ1-2	-	-	TRBV7-9	TGTGCCAGCACCCACCCCCGCCAGGACTATGGCTACACCTTC	CASTHPRQDYGYTF
TRBJ2-7	-	TRBD2	TRBV7-2	TGTGCCAGCAGCTGGACGGGGGGGCCGTACGAGCAGTACTTC	CASSWTGGPYEQYF
TRBJ2-1	-	TRBD1	TRBV5-1	TGCGCCAGCAGATTGACAGGGTTTATCGATGAGCAGTTCTTC	CASRLTGFIDEQFF
TRBJ2-2	-	-	TRBV11-1	TGTGCCAGCAGCTTATCAGGGATGGCCGGGGAGCTGTTTTTT	CASSLSGMAGELFF
TRBJ2-7	-	TRBD1	TRBV9	TGTGCCAGCAGCGTAGGTCCGGGGACAGGACCCTACGAGCAGTACTTC	CASSVGPGTGPYEQYF